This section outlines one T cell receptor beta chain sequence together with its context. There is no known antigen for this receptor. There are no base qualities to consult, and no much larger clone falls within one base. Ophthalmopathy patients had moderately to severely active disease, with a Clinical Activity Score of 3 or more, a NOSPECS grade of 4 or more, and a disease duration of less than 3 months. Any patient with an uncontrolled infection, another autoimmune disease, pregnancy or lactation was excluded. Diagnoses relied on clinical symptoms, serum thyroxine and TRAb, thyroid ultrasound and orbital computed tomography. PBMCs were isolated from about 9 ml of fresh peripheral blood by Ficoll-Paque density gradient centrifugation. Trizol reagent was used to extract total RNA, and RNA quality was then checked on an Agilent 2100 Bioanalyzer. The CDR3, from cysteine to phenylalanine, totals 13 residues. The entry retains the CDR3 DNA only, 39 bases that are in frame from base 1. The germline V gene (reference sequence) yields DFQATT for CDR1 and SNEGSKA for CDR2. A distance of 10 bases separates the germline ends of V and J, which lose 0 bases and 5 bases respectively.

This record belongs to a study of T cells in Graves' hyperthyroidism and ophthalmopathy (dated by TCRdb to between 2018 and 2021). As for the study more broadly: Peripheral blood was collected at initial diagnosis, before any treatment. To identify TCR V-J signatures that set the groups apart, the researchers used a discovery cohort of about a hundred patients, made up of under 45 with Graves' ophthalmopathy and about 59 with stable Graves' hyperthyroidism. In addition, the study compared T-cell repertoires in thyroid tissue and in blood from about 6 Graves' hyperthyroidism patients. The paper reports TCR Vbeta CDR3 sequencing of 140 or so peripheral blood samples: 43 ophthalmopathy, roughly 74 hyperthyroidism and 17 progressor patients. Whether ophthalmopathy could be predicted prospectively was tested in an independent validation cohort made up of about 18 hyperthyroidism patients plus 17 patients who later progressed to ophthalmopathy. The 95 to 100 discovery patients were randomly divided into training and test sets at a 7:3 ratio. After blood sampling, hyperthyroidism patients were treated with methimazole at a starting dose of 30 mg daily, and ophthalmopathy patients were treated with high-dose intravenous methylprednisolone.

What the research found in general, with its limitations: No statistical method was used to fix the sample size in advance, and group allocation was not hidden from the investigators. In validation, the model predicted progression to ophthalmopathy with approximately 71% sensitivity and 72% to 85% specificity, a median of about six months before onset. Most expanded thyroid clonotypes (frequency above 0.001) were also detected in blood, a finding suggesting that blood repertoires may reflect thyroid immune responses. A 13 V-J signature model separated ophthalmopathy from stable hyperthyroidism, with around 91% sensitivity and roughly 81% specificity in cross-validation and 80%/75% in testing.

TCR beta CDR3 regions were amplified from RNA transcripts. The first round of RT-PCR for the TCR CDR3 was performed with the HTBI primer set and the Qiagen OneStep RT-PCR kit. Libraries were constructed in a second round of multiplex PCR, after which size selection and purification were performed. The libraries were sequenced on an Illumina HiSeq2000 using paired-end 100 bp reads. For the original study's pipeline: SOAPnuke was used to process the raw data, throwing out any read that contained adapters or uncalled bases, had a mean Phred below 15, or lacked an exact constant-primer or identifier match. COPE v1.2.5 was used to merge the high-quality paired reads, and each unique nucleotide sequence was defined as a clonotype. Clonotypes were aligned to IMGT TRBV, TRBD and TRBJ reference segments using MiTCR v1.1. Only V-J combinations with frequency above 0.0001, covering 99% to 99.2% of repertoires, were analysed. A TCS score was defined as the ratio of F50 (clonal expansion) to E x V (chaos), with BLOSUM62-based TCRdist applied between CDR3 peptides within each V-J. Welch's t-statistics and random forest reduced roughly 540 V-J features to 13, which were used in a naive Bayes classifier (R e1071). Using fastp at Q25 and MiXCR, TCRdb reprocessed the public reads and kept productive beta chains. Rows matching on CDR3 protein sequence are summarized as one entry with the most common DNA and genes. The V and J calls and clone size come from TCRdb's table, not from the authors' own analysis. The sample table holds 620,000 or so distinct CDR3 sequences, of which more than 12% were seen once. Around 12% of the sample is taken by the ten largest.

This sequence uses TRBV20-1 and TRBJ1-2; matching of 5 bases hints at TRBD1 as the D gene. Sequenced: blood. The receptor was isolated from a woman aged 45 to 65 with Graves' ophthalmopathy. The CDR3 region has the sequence CSAREQASYGYTF. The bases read TGCAGTGCTAGAGAACAGGCTTCTTATGGCTACACCTTC.